Following are 16 T cell receptor beta chains from one sample sequenced in a study of glioma-infiltrating T cells. TCR alpha and beta CDR3 regions were amplified from RNA using iRepertoire nested multiplex PCR. TCRdb fed the multiplex PCR reads into MiXCR, producing one record per CDR3 protein. This sample has tens of thousands of distinct CDR3 sequences, with about 25% found just once. Sequenced material: glioma tissue, nonneoplastic brain tissue, or PBMCs (not recorded which). These TCRs come from a human donor with low-grade glioma or glioblastoma, undergoing nonglioma brain surgery, or in good health (not recorded which).

This clonotype was found many times. The V gene is TRBV20-1, the J gene TRBJ2-7; TRBD2 matches at 8 bases. With V trimmed by 1 base and J by 7 bases, 6 bases remained unmatched. Germline assignment: CDR1 DFQATT and CDR2 SNEGSKA (reference sequence). The CDR3 is 13 residues long. The CDR3 region is CSARGAGAGEQYF. CDR3 sequence (DNA): TGCAGTGCTAGAGGAGCGGGAGCGGGGGAGCAGTACTTC.

Only a few counts were recorded for this clonotype. CDR3 sequence: CASSRDPPGVNTGELFF. The CDR3 DNA sequence: TGTGCCAGCAGTCGGGACCCCCCGGGGGTTAACACCGGGGAGCTGTTTTTT. The V call is TRBV3-1, the J call TRBJ2-2; D is perhaps TRBD2 (6 bases). Germline values: CDR1 LGHDT, CDR2 YNNKEL (reference sequence). Trimming took off 6 bases at V and 2 bases at J, with 19 bases between the two ends. The CDR3 sequence is 17 residues long.

The J gene is TRBJ2-3, the V gene TRBV6-6; 14 bases agree with TRBD2. This CDR3 region has 15 residues. V lost 2 bases, J lost 5 bases, and 0 bases stayed unmatched. The germline V gene has CDR1 MNHNY and CDR2 SVGAGI (reference sequence). CDR3: CASSYGTSGGDTQYF. The CDR3 DNA reads TGTGCCAGCAGTTACGGGACTAGCGGGGGAGATACGCAGTATTTT.

This clonotype was detected a few times. CDR3 bases: TGTGCCAGCAGCTTAGGGCAGGCCTATGAAAAACTGTTTTTT. Amino acid sequence: CASSLGQAYEKLFF. V is TRBV7-9 and J is TRBJ1-4, with D unclear. V was trimmed by 1 base and J by 6 bases, leaving 9 bases between them. In germline, CDR1 is SEHNR, CDR2 FQNEAQ (reference sequence). CDR3 length: 14 amino acids.

This clonotype was counted at least ten times. This sequence joins TRBV20-1 and TRBJ2-1; no definite D call. There are 14 residues in the CDR3. In germline, CDR1 is DFQATT, CDR2 SNEGSKA (reference sequence). Trimming cost V 2 bases and J 4 bases, with 12 bases left between them. Written as DNA, the CDR3 is TGCAGTGCTAGAAATGCTCCCGATTACAATGAGCAGTTCTTC. This sequence encodes CSARNAPDYNEQFF.

This clonotype has at least ten counts. This sequence joins TRBV19 and TRBJ1-2; D remains unclear. Germline V gene sequence: CDR1 LNHDA, CDR2 SQIVND (reference sequence). Trimming took off 3 bases at V and 4 bases at J, with 9 bases between the two ends. The CDR3 has 13 residues. DNA for the CDR3: TGTGCCAGTAGTATGGCAGGCTCCTATGGCTACACCTTC. Translation gives CASSMAGSYGYTF.

Concerning this clonotype itself: A much larger clone sits a single nucleotide away, making a read error possible. The chain couples TRBV7-6 to TRBJ2-1; D may match TRBD1 or TRBD2 (7 bases each). The CDR3 extends over 16 amino acids. Germline V gene sequence: CDR1 SGHVS, CDR2 FNYEAQ. The CDR3 DNA reads as TGTGCCAGCAGCCCAGGGGGGGGAAACTCCTACAATGAGCGGTTCTTC. Amino acids: CASSPGGGNSYNERFF.

This chain joins TRBV19 and TRBJ2-3; TRBD2 aligns across 11 bases. After removal of 5 bases from V and 2 bases from J, the junction contained 15 bases not matched to a gene. The CDR3 has 19 residues. CDR1 is LNHDA, CDR2 SQIVND, per germline (reference sequence). The CDR3 sequence: CASSFNSPELAGVTDTQYF. As DNA, the CDR3 is TGTGCCAGTAGTTTCAACTCTCCGGAACTAGCGGGAGTCACAGATACGCAGTATTTT. Looking up the rest from reference TRBV19 and TRBJ2-3 gives the full variable domain: DGGITQSPKYLFRKEGQNVTLSCEQNLNHDAMYWYRQDPGQGLRLIYYSQIVNDFQKGDIAEGYSVSREKKESFPLTVTSAQKNPTAFYLCASSFNSPELAGVTDTQYFGPGTRLTVL.

With regard to this clonotype: Given a much more abundant clone one base away, this may be a read error. The chain uses TRBV14 and TRBJ1-5; D is unclear. The DNA end is a closer match to TRBJ2-3, so the J assignment may be wrong. Germline CDR1 SGHDN, CDR2 FVKESK. The length of the CDR3 is 12 residues. The DNA for the CDR3 is TGTGCCAGCAGCCAAGGGGTGCAGCCCCAGTATTTT. Amino acid sequence: CASSQGVQPQYF.

The J gene is TRBJ2-1, the V gene TRBV7-9; TRBD2 matches 9 bases. From germline, CDR1 is SEHNR and CDR2 FQNEAQ (reference sequence). V dropped 1 base and J dropped 14; count of bases not matched to a gene: 9. The length of the CDR3 is 14 residues. The CDR3 DNA reads TGTGCCAGCAGCTTAGATGGCGGGAGGGCCCGAAAGTTCTTC. It encodes CASSLDGGRARKFF.

The V gene is TRBV5-1, the J gene TRBJ2-3; 7 bases line up with TRBD2. The CDR3 loop spans 17 amino acids. Germline CDR1 and CDR2: SGHRS and YFSETQ. The trim removed 4 bases at V and 1 base at J, leaving 12 bases unmatched. The CDR3 reads CASSLRSGGGRTDTQYF. The CDR3 nucleotides are TGCGCCAGCAGCCTCCGATCTGGCGGGGGACGCACAGATACGCAGTATTTT.

Ten or more counts support this clonotype. The chain joins TRBV7-2 to TRBJ1-4; a possible D gene is TRBD1 (5 bases). Per the germline V gene, CDR1 is SGHTA and CDR2 is FQGNSA. The CDR3 runs 15 residues. V was cut by 5 bases and J by 8 bases, with 18 bases left in between. The CDR3: CASSGTRGTVEKLFF. The CDR3 DNA reads as TGTGCCAGCAGCGGAACGCGAGGGACCGTAGAAAAACTGTTTTTT.

This clonotype was detected many times. The chain links TRBV27 to TRBJ1-1, with D tentatively TRBD1 (5 bases). CDR1 MNHEY and CDR2 SMNVEV come from the germline V gene (reference sequence). CDR3 length equals 14 residues. The ends were cut back, 6 bases at V and 1 base at J, with 12 bases in the middle. The CDR3 spells CASRSGRTNTEAFF. The CDR3 DNA is TGTGCCAGCAGATCGGGACGTACGAACACTGAAGCTTTCTTT.

This clonotype showed up many times. The V gene is TRBV6-1, the J gene TRBJ2-5; 8 nucleotides agree with TRBD1. There are 15 residues in the CDR3. Trimming removed 5 bases from V and 0 bases from J; junction bases left unmatched: 5. The germline V gene encodes CDR1 MNHNS and CDR2 SASEGT. Here the CDR3 reads CASSSQGGNQETQYF. In DNA, the CDR3 is TGTGCCAGCAGTTCACAGGGGGGTAACCAAGAGACCCAGTACTTC.

A few counts support this clonotype. The chain couples TRBV5-4 to TRBJ1-2, with 7 nucleotides matching TRBD1. J gave up 8 bases and V 6 bases, and 13 bases lay outside the gene matches. Germline V gene data show CDR1 as SGHNT and CDR2 as YYREEE (reference sequence). The CDR3 runs 14 residues. CDR3 DNA: TGTGCCAGCACCCCCGACGACAGGGTGCGAGGCTACACCTTC. Residues: CASTPDDRVRGYTF.

The J gene is TRBJ2-1, the V gene TRBV6-1; tentative D call: TRBD2 (5 bases). The germline V and J ends were trimmed by 2 bases and 5 bases, with 13 bases remaining between them. Germline lookup yields CDR1 MNHNS and CDR2 SASEGT. The CDR3 runs 15 residues. For the CDR3, the DNA is TGTGCCAGCAGTGAACCGAGCGGAACCCACAATGAGCAGTTCTTC. The encoded protein is CASSEPSGTHNEQFF.